These 21 T cell receptor beta chains were all obtained from the same sample, sequenced in a study of CD8+ T cells in alopecia areata. Extracted RNA was reverse transcribed, and the resulting cDNA served as sequencing template. Produced via immunoSEQ multiplex PCR; TCRdb's table is partial and in-frame only. The sample yields under 250,000 clones, 56% seen once. The sequenced sample was CD8+ T cells sorted from blood. The receptors here all came from a human donor in good health.

The chain recombines TRBV5-6 with TRBJ2-1; 7 nucleotides agree with TRBD2. Per germline, CDR1 SGHDT and CDR2 YYEEEE. The CDR3 spans 14 residues. With 2 bases clipped from V and 9 bases from J, the junction kept 8 bases outside the gene matches. The CDR3 is CASSFVSGSSEQFF. The CDR3 DNA reads TGTGCCAGCAGCTTTGTTAGCGGGTCATCTGAGCAGTTCTTC.

The chain links TRBV5-1 to TRBJ2-7; no clear D gene. This CDR3 spans 12 amino acids. The germline gives CDR1 SGHRS, CDR2 YFSETQ. V was shortened by 2 bases and J by 5 bases, with 8 bases between the two germline ends. The CDR3 reads CASSFKEHEQYF. CDR3 nucleotides: TGCGCCAGCAGCTTTAAAGAACACGAGCAGTACTTC.

The gene calls are TRBV5-6 and TRBJ2-7, with 10 positions matching TRBD1. The CDR3 loop spans 16 amino acids. Germline V gene lookup returns CDR1 SGHDT and CDR2 YYEEEE. V dropped 3 bases and J dropped 0; count of bases not matched to a gene: 6. CDR3 sequence: CASSYGQGEISYEQYF. The CDR3 DNA is TGTGCCAGCAGCTACGGACAGGGGGAAATCTCCTACGAGCAGTACTTC.

Written as DNA, the CDR3 is TGTGCCTGGAGTGTTTTAGACAGCAACACCGGGGAGCTGTTTTTT. Its protein product is CAWSVLDSNTGELFF. This sequence joins TRBV30 and TRBJ2-2; TRBD1 might be the D (5 bases). This CDR3 has 15 amino acids. V lost 0 bases and J lost 2, with 10 bases in between. Germline CDR1 and CDR2: GTSNPN and SVGIG (reference sequence).

The rearrangement uses TRBV27 and TRBJ2-1; D may be TRBD2 (6 bases). V was trimmed by 5 bases and J by 4 bases, leaving 21 bases between them. CDR1 and CDR2 from the germline V gene are MNHEY and SMNVEV (reference sequence). The CDR3 is made up of 17 amino acids. The CDR3 nucleotides read TGTGCCAGCAGTCCCTACTCGACGCGGGGAGCTTACAATGAGCAGTTCTTC. This translates into CASSPYSTRGAYNEQFF.

V is TRBV30 and J is TRBJ2-3; TRBD1 is a possible D gene (5 bases). This CDR3 is 14 amino acids long. The germline gives CDR1 GTSNPN, CDR2 SVGIG (reference sequence). V shed 0 bases and J shed 1 base, with 8 bases lying between them. CDR3 sequence reads: CAWSVTGGTDTQYF. CDR3 nucleotides: TGTGCCTGGAGTGTAACAGGAGGCACAGATACGCAGTATTTT.

This clone was observed a handful of times. V gene TRBV11-2 combines with J gene TRBJ2-5; D possibly corresponds to TRBD1 (7 bases). The V end was cut by 1 base, the J end by 2 bases, with 14 bases between. Germline V lookup: CDR1 SGHAT, CDR2 FQNNGV. This CDR3 has 16 amino acids. The CDR3 sequence: CASSLASAGGQETQYF. For the CDR3, the DNA is TGTGCCAGCAGCTTAGCTTCGGCAGGGGGGCAAGAGACCCAGTACTTC.

The chain joins TRBV5-1 to TRBJ1-1; 7 nucleotides line up with TRBD1. CDR1 and CDR2 from the germline V gene are SGHRS and YFSETQ. V lost 5 bases and J lost 4; bases outside the gene matches: 5. The CDR3 spans 13 residues. CDR3 coding DNA: TGCGCCAGCAGAGGTGACAGGGCCACTGAAGCTTTCTTT. Its translation is CASRGDRATEAFF.

The rearrangement joins TRBV6-6 to TRBJ1-5; a weak D match, TRBD1 (5 bases). V was pared by 0 bases and J by 1 base, with 10 bases between. The CDR3 totals 16 residues. Germline values: CDR1 MNHNY, CDR2 SVGAGI (reference sequence). The CDR3 nucleotides are TGTGCCAGCAGTTACTCTGGGGGGATGAGCAATCAGCCCCAGCATTTT. Its translation: CASSYSGGMSNQPQHF.

In DNA form, the CDR3 reads TGTGCCAGCAGCTCTGGACAGGGGACGAGCACAGATACGCAGTATTTT. This codes for CASSSGQGTSTDTQYF. The genes are TRBV11-2 and TRBJ2-3; 9 nucleotides align to TRBD1. This CDR3 is 16 amino acids long. J gave up 0 bases and V 4 bases, and 5 bases lay outside the gene matches. Germline assignment: CDR1 SGHAT and CDR2 FQNNGV.

There are a few counts of this clone. The same CDR3 can be traced to other DNA sequences in this sample. CDR3 region: CASSFGDTEAFF. In DNA, the CDR3 is TGTGCCAGCAGCTTCGGAGACACTGAAGCTTTCTTT. The chain is built from TRBV7-9 and TRBJ1-1; no clear D. This CDR3 is 12 amino acids long. Trimming pared 3 bases from V and 3 bases from J, leaving 5 bases between. Germline V gives CDR1 SEHNR, CDR2 FQNEAQ (reference sequence). Full variable domain (outside the CDR3, taken from reference TRBV7-9 and TRBJ1-1): DTGVSQNPRHKITKRGQNVTFRCDPISEHNRLYWYRQTLGQGPEFLTYFQNEAQLEKSRLLSDRFSAERPKGSFSTLEIQRTEQGDSAMYLCASSFGDTEAFFGQGTRLTVV.

The chain joins TRBV9 to TRBJ2-1; 9 bases agree with TRBD1. The V and J ends lost 5 bases and 9 bases, in that order; junction bases with no gene match: 9. Germline V gene lookup returns CDR1 SGDLS and CDR2 YYNGEE. The CDR3 is 14 residues long. The CDR3 reads CASRSPGDRAEQFF. CDR3 coding DNA: TGTGCCAGCAGGTCCCCGGGGGACAGGGCTGAGCAGTTCTTC.

The chain employs TRBV5-4 and TRBJ1-1; D is ambiguous. The CDR3 has 12 amino acids. From germline, CDR1 is SGHNT and CDR2 YYREEE (reference sequence). Trimming shortened V by 2 bases and J by 3 bases, and 5 bases separated the two germline ends. The CDR3 here is CASSLWDTEAFF. For the CDR3, the DNA is TGTGCCAGCAGCTTATGGGACACTGAAGCTTTCTTT.

This chain joins TRBV4-1 and TRBJ2-1; D perhaps matches TRBD2 (5 bases). The CDR3 is made up of 15 amino acids. Looked up from germline, CDR1 is MGHRA and CDR2 is YSYEKL. The V gene lost 4 bases and the J gene lost 0 bases, with 10 bases spanning the gap. The CDR3 sequence: CASSRGDNSYNEQFF. The CDR3 DNA is TGCGCCAGCAGCCGGGGAGACAACTCCTACAATGAGCAGTTCTTC.

This chain uses TRBV9 with TRBJ1-1, with 7 bases lining up with TRBD1. The CDR3 sequence is 18 residues long. The germline V gene encodes CDR1 SGDLS and CDR2 YYNGEE. The V and J ends lost 3 bases and 0 bases, in that order; junction bases with no gene match: 14. CDR3 bases: TGTGCCAGCAGCGACTCGGCAGGGGGGTGGAGAATGAACACTGAAGCTTTCTTT. It codes for CASSDSAGGWRMNTEAFF. Full variable domain (outside the CDR3, taken from reference TRBV9 and TRBJ1-1): DSGVTQTPKHLITATGQRVTLRCSPRSGDLSVYWYQQSLDQGLQFLIQYYNGEERAKGNILERFSAQQFPDLHSELNLSSLELGDSALYFCASSDSAGGWRMNTEAFFGQGTRLTVV.

V usage is TRBV7-9 and J usage is TRBJ2-5; 8 bases are a match to TRBD1. This CDR3 comprises 14 residues. V was pared by 7 bases and J by 1 base, with 5 bases of the junction left unmatched. Germline CDR1 reads SEHNR; CDR2 reads FQNEAQ (reference sequence). CDR3 coding DNA: TGTGCCAGCACCGGGGACAGGTCCCAAGAGACCCAGTACTTC. Its protein is CASTGDRSQETQYF.

CDR3 sequence (DNA): TGTGCCTGCGGTCAGCCCCAGCATTTT. This codes for CACGQPQHF. The rearrangement links TRBV6-6 to TRBJ1-5, with unresolved D. V dropped 11 bases and J dropped 6 bases, with 5 bases sitting between them. In germline, CDR1 is MNHNY, CDR2 SVGAGI (reference sequence). This CDR3 comprises 9 residues.

The chain joins TRBV28 to TRBJ1-2; D is perhaps TRBD1 (6 bases). V was clipped by 8 bases and J by 3 bases, with 10 bases between them. Germline CDR1 reads MDHEN; CDR2 reads SYDVKM. The CDR3 runs 12 residues. The CDR3: CASGGPDYGYTF. CDR3 sequence (DNA): TGTGCCAGCGGGGGGCCGGACTATGGCTACACCTTC.

This chain connects TRBV13 to TRBJ2-7, with no clear D. Trimming stripped 2 bases from V and 3 bases from J, with 8 bases between. This CDR3 has 13 amino acids. Germline loops: CDR1 PRHDT, CDR2 FYEKMQ (reference sequence). CDR3 protein: CASSLNTVYEQYF. CDR3 DNA sequence: TGTGCCAGCAGCTTAAACACAGTCTACGAGCAGTACTTC.

This clone was observed a few times. V and J are TRBV19 and TRBJ2-1; TRBD2 matches 11 bases. CDR3 length: 17 residues. The germline CDR1 and CDR2 sequences are LNHDA and SQIVND (reference sequence). Trimming took 5 bases from V and 2 from J; bases not matched to a gene: 8. CDR3 coding DNA: TGTGCCAGTAGTGAACGCCTAGCGGGGGGCGCCTACAATGAGCAGTTCTTC. Translating it yields CASSERLAGGAYNEQFF.

This clone has a handful of counts. The rearrangement joins TRBV2 to TRBJ1-5; 9 positions match TRBD1. J gave up 7 bases and V 6 bases, and 7 bases lay outside the gene matches. Germline CDR1 reads SNHLY; CDR2 reads FYNNEI. The CDR3 loop spans 14 amino acids. Here the CDR3 DNA reads TGTGCCAGCAGCAGGACAGGGGAGGGGCAGCCCCAGCATTTT. Amino acids: CASSRTGEGQPQHF.